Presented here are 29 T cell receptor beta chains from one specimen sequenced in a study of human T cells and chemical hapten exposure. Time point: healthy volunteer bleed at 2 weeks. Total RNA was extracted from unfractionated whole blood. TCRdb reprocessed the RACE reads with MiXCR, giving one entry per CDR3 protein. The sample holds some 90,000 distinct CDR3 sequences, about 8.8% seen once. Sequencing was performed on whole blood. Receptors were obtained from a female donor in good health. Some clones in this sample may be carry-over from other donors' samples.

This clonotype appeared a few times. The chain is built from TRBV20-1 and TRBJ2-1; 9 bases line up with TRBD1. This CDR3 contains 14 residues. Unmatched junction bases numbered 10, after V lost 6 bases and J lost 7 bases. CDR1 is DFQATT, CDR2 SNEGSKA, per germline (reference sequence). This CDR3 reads CSAPGGQGVNEQFF. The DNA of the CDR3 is TGCAGTGCCCCTGGGGGACAGGGAGTTAATGAGCAGTTCTTC.

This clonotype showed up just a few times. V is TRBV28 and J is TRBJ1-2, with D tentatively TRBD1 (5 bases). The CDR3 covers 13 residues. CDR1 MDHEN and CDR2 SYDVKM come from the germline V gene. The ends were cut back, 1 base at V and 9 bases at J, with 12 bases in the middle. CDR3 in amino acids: CASSLLGRESYTF. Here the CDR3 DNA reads TGTGCCAGCAGTTTATTGGGCAGGGAGAGCTACACCTTC.

DNA for the CDR3: TGTGCCAGCAGTTGGGATCAGACTAGCGGGAGTTCCTACAATGAGCAGTTCTTC. Translated: CASSWDQTSGSSYNEQFF. V and J are TRBV6-2 or TRBV6-3 and TRBJ2-1, with 12 bases fitting TRBD2. With 4 bases clipped from V and 1 base from J, the junction kept 8 bases outside the gene matches. The germline CDR1 and CDR2 sequences are MNHEY and SVGEGT. The CDR3 spans 18 residues.

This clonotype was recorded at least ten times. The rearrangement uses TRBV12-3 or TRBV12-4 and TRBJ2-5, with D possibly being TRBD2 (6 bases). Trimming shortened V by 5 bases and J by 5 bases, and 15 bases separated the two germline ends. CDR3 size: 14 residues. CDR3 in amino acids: CASSLPGLRETQYF. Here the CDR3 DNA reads TGTGCCAGCAGTCTACCGGGACTCCGGGAGACCCAGTACTTC.

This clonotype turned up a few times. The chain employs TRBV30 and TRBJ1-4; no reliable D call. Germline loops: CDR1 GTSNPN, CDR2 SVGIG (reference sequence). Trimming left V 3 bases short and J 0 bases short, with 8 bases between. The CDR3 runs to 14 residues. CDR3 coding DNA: TGTGCCTGGAGCTCAGATGCAACTAATGAAAAACTGTTTTTT. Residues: CAWSSDATNEKLFF.

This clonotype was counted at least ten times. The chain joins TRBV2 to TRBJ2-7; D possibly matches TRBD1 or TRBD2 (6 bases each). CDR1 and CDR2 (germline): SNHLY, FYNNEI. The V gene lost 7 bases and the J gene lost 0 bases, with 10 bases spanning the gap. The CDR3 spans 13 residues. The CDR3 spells CASKEGGSYEQYF. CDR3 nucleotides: TGTGCCAGCAAGGAGGGGGGCTCCTACGAGCAGTACTTC.

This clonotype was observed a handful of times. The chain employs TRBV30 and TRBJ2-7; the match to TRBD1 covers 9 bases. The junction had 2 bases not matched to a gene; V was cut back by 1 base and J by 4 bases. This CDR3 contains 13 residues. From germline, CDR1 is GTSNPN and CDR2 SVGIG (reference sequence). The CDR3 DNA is TGTGCCTGGAGTGGAGACAGGGGGTACGAGCAGTACTTC. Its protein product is CAWSGDRGYEQYF.

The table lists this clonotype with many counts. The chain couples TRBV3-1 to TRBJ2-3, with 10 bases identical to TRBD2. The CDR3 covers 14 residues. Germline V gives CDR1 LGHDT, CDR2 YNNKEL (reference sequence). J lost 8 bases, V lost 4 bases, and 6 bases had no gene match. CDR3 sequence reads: CASSRTSGDVTQYF. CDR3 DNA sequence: TGTGCCAGCAGCCGAACTAGCGGGGATGTTACGCAGTATTTT.

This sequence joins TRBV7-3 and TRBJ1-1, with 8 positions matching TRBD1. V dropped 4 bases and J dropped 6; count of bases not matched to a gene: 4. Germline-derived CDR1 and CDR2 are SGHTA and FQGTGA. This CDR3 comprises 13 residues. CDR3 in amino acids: CASSSIQGAEAFF. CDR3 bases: TGTGCCAGCAGCTCTATACAGGGGGCTGAAGCTTTCTTT. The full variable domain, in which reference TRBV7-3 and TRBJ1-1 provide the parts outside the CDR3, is GAGVSQTPSNKVTEKGKYVELRCDPISGHTALYWYRQSLGQGPEFLIYFQGTGAADDSGLPNDRFFAVRPEGSVSTLKIQRTERGDSAVYLCASSSIQGAEAFFGQGTRLTVV.

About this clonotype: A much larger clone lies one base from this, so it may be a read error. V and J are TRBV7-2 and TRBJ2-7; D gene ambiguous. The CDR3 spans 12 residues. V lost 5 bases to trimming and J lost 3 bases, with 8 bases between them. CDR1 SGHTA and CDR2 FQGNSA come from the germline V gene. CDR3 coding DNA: TGTGCCAGCAGCCCGACCTACTACGAGCAGTACTTC. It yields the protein CASSPTYYEQYF.

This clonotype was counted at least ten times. This chain's CDR3 is CASSKTASEKNIQYF. DNA for the CDR3: TGTGCCAGCAGCAAAACCGCTAGCGAGAAAAACATTCAGTACTTC. The chain combines TRBV7-2 with TRBJ2-4; possibly TRBD2 for D (6 bases). Germline values: CDR1 SGHTA, CDR2 FQGNSA. V was cut by 5 bases and J by 4 bases, with 15 bases left in between. The CDR3 extends over 15 amino acids.

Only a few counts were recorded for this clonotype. The CDR3 here is CASSLAAVGEQFF. In DNA, the CDR3 is TGTGCCAGCAGCTTAGCCGCTGTGGGTGAGCAGTTCTTC. The chain employs TRBV11-1 and TRBJ2-1; no reliable D call. The length of the CDR3 is 13 residues. The ends were cut back, 0 bases at V and 9 bases at J, with 9 bases in the middle. CDR1 is SGHAT, CDR2 FQDESV, per germline (reference sequence).

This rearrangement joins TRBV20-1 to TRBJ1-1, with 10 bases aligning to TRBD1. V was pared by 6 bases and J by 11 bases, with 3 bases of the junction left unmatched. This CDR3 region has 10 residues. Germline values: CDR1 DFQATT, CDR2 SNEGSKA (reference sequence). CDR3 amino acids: CSASDRGAFF. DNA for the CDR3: TGCAGTGCCTCGGACAGGGGGGCTTTCTTT.

The CDR3, as DNA: TGTGCCAGTAGTATCAGGGGACAGTTGCGAGGAACTGAAGCTTTCTTT. Encoded protein: CASSIRGQLRGTEAFF. The chain combines TRBV19 with TRBJ1-1; 7 bases fit TRBD1. CDR1 LNHDA and CDR2 SQIVND come from the germline V gene (reference sequence). This CDR3 is 16 amino acids long. V gave up 3 bases and J gave up 5 bases; unmatched junction bases: 12.

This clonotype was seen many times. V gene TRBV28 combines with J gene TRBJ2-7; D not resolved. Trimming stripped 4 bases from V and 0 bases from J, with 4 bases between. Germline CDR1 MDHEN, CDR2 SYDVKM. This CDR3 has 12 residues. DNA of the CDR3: TGTGCCAGCAGTTCGATCTCCTACGAGCAGTACTTC. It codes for CASSSISYEQYF.

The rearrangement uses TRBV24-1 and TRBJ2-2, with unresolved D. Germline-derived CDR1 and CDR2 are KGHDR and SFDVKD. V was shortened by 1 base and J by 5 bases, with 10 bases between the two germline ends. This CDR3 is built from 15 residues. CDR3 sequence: CATSDLKVGTGELFF. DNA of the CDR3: TGTGCCACCAGTGATTTAAAGGTCGGAACCGGGGAGCTGTTTTTT.

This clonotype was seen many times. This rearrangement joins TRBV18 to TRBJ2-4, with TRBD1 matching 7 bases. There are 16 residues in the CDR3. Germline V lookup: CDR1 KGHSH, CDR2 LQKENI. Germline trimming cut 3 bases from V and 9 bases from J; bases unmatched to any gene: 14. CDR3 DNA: TGTGCCAGCTCACCCGGACAGGCGACCCTTCAAAGCATTCAGTACTTC. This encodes CASSPGQATLQSIQYF.

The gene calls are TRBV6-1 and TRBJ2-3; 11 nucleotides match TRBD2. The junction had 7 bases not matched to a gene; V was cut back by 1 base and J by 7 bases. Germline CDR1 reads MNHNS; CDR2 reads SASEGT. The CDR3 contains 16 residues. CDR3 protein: CASSEGLLAGVYTQYF. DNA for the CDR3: TGTGCCAGCAGTGAAGGTCTACTAGCGGGAGTTTATACGCAGTATTTT.

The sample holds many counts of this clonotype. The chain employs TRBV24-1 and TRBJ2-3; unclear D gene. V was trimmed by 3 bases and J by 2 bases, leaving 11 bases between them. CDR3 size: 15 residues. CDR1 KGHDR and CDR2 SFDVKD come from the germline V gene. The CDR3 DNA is TGTGCCACCAGTGATACGGCGGCCGTCACAGATACGCAGTATTTT. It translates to CATSDTAAVTDTQYF.

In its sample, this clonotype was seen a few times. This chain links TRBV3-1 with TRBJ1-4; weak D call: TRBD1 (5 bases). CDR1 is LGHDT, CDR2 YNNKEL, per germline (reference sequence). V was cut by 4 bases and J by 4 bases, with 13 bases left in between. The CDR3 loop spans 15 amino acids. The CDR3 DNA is TGTGCCAGCAGCCTGGACCCCGGGGGTAATGAAAAACTGTTTTTT. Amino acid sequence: CASSLDPGGNEKLFF.

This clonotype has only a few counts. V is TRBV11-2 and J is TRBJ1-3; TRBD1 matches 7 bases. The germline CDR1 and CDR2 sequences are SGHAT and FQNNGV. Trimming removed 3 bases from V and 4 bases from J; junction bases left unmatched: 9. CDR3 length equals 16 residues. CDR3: CASSFPPGQRGNTIYF. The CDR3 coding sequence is TGTGCCAGCAGCTTTCCACCGGGACAGAGAGGAAACACCATATATTTT.

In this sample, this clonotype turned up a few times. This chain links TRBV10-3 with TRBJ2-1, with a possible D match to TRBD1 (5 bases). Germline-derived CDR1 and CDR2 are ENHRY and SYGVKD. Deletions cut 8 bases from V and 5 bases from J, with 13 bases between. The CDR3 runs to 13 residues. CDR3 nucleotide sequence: TGTGCCATCCGTAGGGGCGAGGACAATGAGCAGTTCTTC. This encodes CAIRRGEDNEQFF.

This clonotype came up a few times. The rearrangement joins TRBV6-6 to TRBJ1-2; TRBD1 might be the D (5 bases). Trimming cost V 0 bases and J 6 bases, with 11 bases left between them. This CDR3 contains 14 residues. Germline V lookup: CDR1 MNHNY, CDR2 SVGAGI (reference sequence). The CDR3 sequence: CASSYSRAGNGYTF. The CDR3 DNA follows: TGTGCCAGCAGTTACTCAAGGGCAGGGAATGGCTACACCTTC.

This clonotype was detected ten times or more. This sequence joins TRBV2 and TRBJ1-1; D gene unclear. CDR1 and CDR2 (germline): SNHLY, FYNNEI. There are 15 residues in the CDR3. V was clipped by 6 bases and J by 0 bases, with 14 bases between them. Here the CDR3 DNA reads TGTGCCAGCAGGGGAGGCTTACCTCTGAACACTGAAGCTTTCTTT. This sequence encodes CASRGGLPLNTEAFF.

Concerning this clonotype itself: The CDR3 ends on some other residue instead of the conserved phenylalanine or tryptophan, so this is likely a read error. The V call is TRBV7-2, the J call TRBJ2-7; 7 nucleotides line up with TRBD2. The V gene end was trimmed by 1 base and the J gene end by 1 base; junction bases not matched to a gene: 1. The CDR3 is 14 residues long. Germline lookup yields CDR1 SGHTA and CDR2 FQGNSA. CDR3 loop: CASSLGGLSYEQYY. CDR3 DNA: TGTGCCAGCAGCTTAGGGGGACTATCCTACGAGCAGTACTAC.

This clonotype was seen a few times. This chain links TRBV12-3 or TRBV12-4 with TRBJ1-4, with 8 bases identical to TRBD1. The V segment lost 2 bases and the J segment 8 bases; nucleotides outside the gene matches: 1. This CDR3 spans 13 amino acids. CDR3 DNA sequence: TGTGCCAGCAGTTTATGGGACAGGGAAAAACTGTTTTTT. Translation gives CASSLWDREKLFF.

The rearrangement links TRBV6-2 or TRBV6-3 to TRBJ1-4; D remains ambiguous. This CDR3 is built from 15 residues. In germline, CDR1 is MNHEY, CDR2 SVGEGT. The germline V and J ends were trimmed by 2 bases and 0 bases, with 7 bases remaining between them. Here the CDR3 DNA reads TGTGCCAGCAGTTACGCGCGGCCAACTAATGAAAAACTGTTTTTT. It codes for CASSYARPTNEKLFF.

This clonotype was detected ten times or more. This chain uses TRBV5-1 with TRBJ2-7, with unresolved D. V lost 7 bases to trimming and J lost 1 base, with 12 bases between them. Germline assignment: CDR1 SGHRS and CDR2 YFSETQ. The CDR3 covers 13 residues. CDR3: CASGHQNSYEQYF. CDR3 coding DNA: TGCGCCAGCGGCCATCAGAATTCCTACGAGCAGTACTTC.

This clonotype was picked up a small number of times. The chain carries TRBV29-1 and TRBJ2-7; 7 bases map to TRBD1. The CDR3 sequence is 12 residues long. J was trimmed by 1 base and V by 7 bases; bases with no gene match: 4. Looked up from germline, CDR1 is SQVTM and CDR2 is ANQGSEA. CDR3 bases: TGCAGCGCTTCACAGGGGTCCTACGAGCAGTACTTC. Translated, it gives CSASQGSYEQYF.